The T cell receptor (beta chain) described here comes from a study of blood T cells in healthy people across ages. A second PCR, run for about 7 to 11 cycles, used a sample-barcoded 5' primer plus a J-beta primer mix. Each cDNA was tagged by a template-switch adaptor containing 12 random nucleotides. TCRdb passed the 5' RACE reads through MiXCR, listing each CDR3 protein once. Found here are over a million distinct CDR3 sequences, approximately 43% of them singletons; the top ten hold 4%. This clonotype has a count of ten or more. Its antigen is currently unknown. V lost 4 bases and J 12 bases, leaving 8 bases between the germline ends. The CDR3 has 11 residues. The germline V gene encodes CDR1 SGHDT and CDR2 YYEEEE. Notes on the study in general: Older age coincided with a roughly linear decline in TCR beta diversity per million T cells.

The chain links TRBV5-6 to TRBJ2-6; D ambiguous. The receptor was isolated from a woman between 18 and 29 years old in good health. Input material: blood. The CDR3 loop reads CASSRLGVLTF. Here the CDR3 DNA reads TGTGCCAGCAGCCGTCTAGGCGTCCTGACTTTC.